The sequence of this T cell receptor beta chain was determined in a study of ipilimumab plus nivolumab after autologous stem cell transplantation. Across the whole study: Median doses per patient: about 5 ipilimumab, about 8 nivolumab.

Study conclusions and caveats: TCR repertoire, Treg phenotype and gut microbiota reportedly support more study of this approach.

Patients got ipilimumab 1 mg/kg beginning 14 to 28 days post-transplant. Patients got 3 mg/kg IV nivolumab weeks 1, 4, 7, 10, then biweekly through week 26. Produced via immunoSEQ multiplex PCR; TCRdb's table is partial and in-frame only. The sample lists 20,000 to 25,000 clones; less than 85% were seen once. CDR1 LNHDA and CDR2 SQIVND come from the germline V gene (reference sequence). The V segment lost 4 bases and the J segment 5 bases; nucleotides outside the gene matches: 5. The length of the CDR3 is 14 residues. Concerning this clone: Its specificity is not known.

The source is a male donor with diffuse large B-cell lymphoma. The rearrangement links TRBV19 to TRBJ1-2; 9 nucleotides line up with TRBD1. Sequencing used PBMCs, obtained in a trial of ipilimumab plus nivolumab as post-transplant consolidation. The CDR3 here is CASSKDRGSYGYTF. The DNA of the CDR3 is TGTGCCAGTAGTAAGGACAGGGGATCATATGGCTACACCTTC.